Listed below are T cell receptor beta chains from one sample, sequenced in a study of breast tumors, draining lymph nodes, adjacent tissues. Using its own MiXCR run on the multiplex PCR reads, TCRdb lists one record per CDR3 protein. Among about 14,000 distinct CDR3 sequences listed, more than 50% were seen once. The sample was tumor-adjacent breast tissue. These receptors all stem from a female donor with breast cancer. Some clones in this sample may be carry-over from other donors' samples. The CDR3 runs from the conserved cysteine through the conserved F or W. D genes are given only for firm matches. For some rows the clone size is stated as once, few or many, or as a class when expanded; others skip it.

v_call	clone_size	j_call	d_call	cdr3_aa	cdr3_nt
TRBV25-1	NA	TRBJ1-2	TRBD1	CASSVTGGHGYTF	TGTGCCAGCAGTGTCACAGGGGGTCATGGCTACACCTTC
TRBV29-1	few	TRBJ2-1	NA	CSARGQFSYNEQFF	TGCAGCGCCCGAGGGCAGTTTTCCTACAATGAGCAGTTCTTC
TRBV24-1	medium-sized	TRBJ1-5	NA	CATLLWRNQPQHF	TGTGCCACCCTTCTATGGCGCAATCAGCCCCAGCATTTT
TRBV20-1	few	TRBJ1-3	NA	CSAQTPSSGNTIYF	TGCAGTGCTCAAACACCTAGCTCTGGAAACACCATATATTTT
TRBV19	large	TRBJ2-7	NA	CASSPGKGEQYF	TGTGCCAGTAGTCCCGGGAAGGGCGAGCAGTACTTC
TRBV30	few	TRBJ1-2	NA	CAWRKDNYGYTF	TGTGCCTGGAGAAAGGACAACTATGGCTACACCTTC
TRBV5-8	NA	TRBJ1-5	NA	CASSLTSGGNQPQHF	TGTGCCAGCAGCTTGACGTCAGGGGGCAATCAGCCCCAGCATTTT
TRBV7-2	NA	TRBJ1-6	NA	CASSSGNSPLHF	TGTGCCAGCAGCTCGGGCAATTCACCCCTCCACTTT
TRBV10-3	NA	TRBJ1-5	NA	CAISAGAGNSNQPQHF	TGTGCCATCAGTGCCGGGGCAGGGAATAGCAATCAGCCCCAGCATTTT
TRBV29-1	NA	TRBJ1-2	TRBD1	CSVERGGDGYTF	TGCAGCGTTGAAAGAGGGGGCGATGGCTACACCTTC
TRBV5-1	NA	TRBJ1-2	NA	CASTTGGTYEQYFGPGQGNYGYTF	NA
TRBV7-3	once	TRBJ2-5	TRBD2	CTSSFAGGETQYF	TGTACCAGCAGCTTTGCGGGGGGCGAGACCCAGTACTTC
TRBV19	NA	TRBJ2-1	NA	CASKGNRLNNEQFF	TGTGCCAGTAAGGGTAACCGTCTAAACAATGAGCAGTTCTTC
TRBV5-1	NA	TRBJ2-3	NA	CASSLSGNTQYF	TGCGCCAGCAGCTTGTCGGGAAATACGCAGTATTTT
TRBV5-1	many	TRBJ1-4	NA	CASSLGDGEKLFF	TGCGCCAGCAGCTTGGGGGACGGTGAAAAACTGTTTTTT
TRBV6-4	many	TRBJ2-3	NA	CASSDRVDTDTQYF	TGTGCCAGCAGTGACAGGGTGGACACAGATACGCAGTATTTT
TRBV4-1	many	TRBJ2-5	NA	CASSQQGTKETQYF	TGCGCCAGCAGCCAACAGGGGACTAAAGAGACCCAGTACTTC
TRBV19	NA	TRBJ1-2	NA	CASPGRQFGYTF	TGCGCCAGTCCAGGGAGGCAGTTTGGCTACACCTTC
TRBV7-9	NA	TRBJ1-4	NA	CASSWPGTTNEKLFF	TGTGCCAGCAGCTGGCCAGGGACAACTAATGAAAAACTGTTTTTT
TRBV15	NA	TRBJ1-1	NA	CATSRDPGRNTEAFF	TGCGCCACCAGCAGAGATCCCGGACGGAACACTGAAGCTTTCTTT
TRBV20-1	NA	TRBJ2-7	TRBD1	CSARDPDRAYEQYF	TGCAGTGCTAGAGATCCCGACAGGGCCTACGAGCAGTACTTC
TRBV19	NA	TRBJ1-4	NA	CASSLQAPIREKLFF	TGTGCCAGTAGTCTGCAGGCCCCCATCCGGGAAAAACTGTTTTTT
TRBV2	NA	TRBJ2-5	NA	CASSEDPGEDFRKYF	TGTGCCAGCAGTGAAGATCCAGGTGAAGACTTTCGAAAGTACTTC
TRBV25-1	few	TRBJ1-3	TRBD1	CASSAINRDRGPRSSGNTIYF	TGTGCCAGCAGTGCCATCAACCGGGACAGGGGACCCCGTAGCTCTGGAAACACCATATATTTT
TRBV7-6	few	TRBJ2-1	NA	CASSLGANEQFF	TGTGCCAGCAGCTTAGGGGCAAATGAGCAGTTCTTC
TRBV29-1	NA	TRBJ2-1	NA	CCVFLCQQPRRASGSGEQFF	NA
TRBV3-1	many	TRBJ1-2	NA	CASSTLTGLYGYTF	TGTGCCAGCAGCACCCTTACAGGGCTCTATGGCTACACCTTC